These 15 T cell receptor beta chains were sequenced from one sample in a study of cytomegalovirus exposure and HLA in healthy donors. Sequenced by immunoSEQ multiplex PCR; TCRdb stores in-frame clones only, minus some. This table has over 150,000 clones, approximately 86% appearing once. The specimen was PBMCs. Receptor source: a man aged 18 to 35 in good health and CMV-seropositive.

The V gene is TRBV18, the J gene TRBJ1-2, with 7 bases aligning to TRBD1. Germline CDR1 KGHSH, CDR2 LQKENI. CDR3 length: 15 residues. V dropped 0 bases and J dropped 2; count of bases not matched to a gene: 3. The CDR3 sequence is CASSPPRQGNYGYTF. In nucleotides, the CDR3 is TGTGCCAGCTCACCACCGCGACAGGGAAACTATGGCTACACCTTC.

The chain has TRBV7-6 and TRBJ2-5; TRBD1 aligns across 8 bases. CDR1 and CDR2 (germline): SGHVS, FNYEAQ. The CDR3 totals 16 residues. Losses at the gene ends were 1 base for V and 4 bases for J; bases not matched to a gene: 8. CDR3 sequence: CASSLVNQGAGETQYF. The CDR3 DNA follows: TGTGCCAGCAGCTTAGTTAATCAGGGGGCGGGAGAGACCCAGTACTTC.

The chain carries TRBV6-1 and TRBJ1-3; 11 bases are shared with TRBD1. Germline CDR1 and CDR2: MNHNS and SASEGT. The CDR3 contains 16 residues. The J segment lost 6 bases and the V segment lost 6 bases, leaving 10 bases of the junction unmatched. Here the CDR3 DNA reads TGTGCCAGCAGGGAATTAGGGACAGGGGGAATAAACACCATATATTTT. This encodes CASRELGTGGINTIYF.

This clone was detected once. The V gene is TRBV7-6, the J gene TRBJ2-1, with D maybe TRBD2 (6 bases). Looked up from germline, CDR1 is SGHVS and CDR2 is FNYEAQ. CDR3 length: 14 residues. Trimming stripped 1 base from V and 9 bases from J, with 13 bases between. CDR3 residues: CASSLGSYGGEQFF. The CDR3 region has the DNA TGTGCCAGCAGCTTAGGTTCGTACGGGGGTGAGCAGTTCTTC. Looking up the rest from reference TRBV7-6 and TRBJ2-1 gives the full variable domain: GAGVSQSPRYKVTKRGQDVALRCDPISGHVSLYWYRQALGQGPEFLTYFNYEAQQDKSGLPNDRFSAERPEGSISTLTIQRTEQRDSAMYRCASSLGSYGGEQFFGPGTRLTVL.

The table lists this clone with a few counts. This specimen includes other DNA sequences encoding the same CDR3. This rearrangement joins TRBV18 to TRBJ2-7, with D unresolved. The CDR3 extends over 12 amino acids. V was clipped by 6 bases and J by 0 bases, with 6 bases between them. The germline CDR1 and CDR2 sequences are KGHSH and LQKENI. The CDR3 nucleotides read TGTGCCAGCTCTCTAAGCTCCTACGAGCAGTACTTC. Its protein product is CASSLSSYEQYF.

DNA of the CDR3: TGTGCCAGCAGCACATTACTACCGGGACTAGCGGGAGCGGAGACCCAGTACTTC. Its protein product is CASSTLLPGLAGAETQYF. The chain is built from TRBV5-8 and TRBJ2-5, with 14 bases lining up with TRBD2. Per germline, CDR1 SGHTS and CDR2 YDEGEE. J was trimmed by 5 bases and V by 4 bases; bases with no gene match: 13. The CDR3 consists of 18 residues.

This chain uses TRBV5-1 with TRBJ2-5; D perhaps matches TRBD2 (5 bases). The V end lost 0 bases, the J end lost 4 bases, and 10 bases lay between the germline ends. There are 14 residues in the CDR3. Germline loops: CDR1 SGHRS, CDR2 YFSETQ. The CDR3 DNA sequence: TGCGCCAGCAGCTTGGAGGGAGAGGCAGAGACCCAGTACTTC. As protein: CASSLEGEAETQYF.

The chain couples TRBV6-1 to TRBJ1-5; 7 bases line up with TRBD1. Germline V CDR1 and CDR2: MNHNS, SASEGT. This CDR3 region has 14 residues. Trimming cost V 2 bases and J 6 bases; bases outside gene matches: 4. CDR3 sequence reads: CASSETGQLQPQHF. CDR3 nucleotides: TGTGCCAGCAGTGAAACGGGACAGCTTCAGCCCCAGCATTTT.

V and J are TRBV27 and TRBJ2-1, with 8 bases matching TRBD1. The CDR3 loop spans 15 amino acids. Germline values: CDR1 MNHEY, CDR2 SMNVEV (reference sequence). After removal of 4 bases from V and 3 bases from J, the junction contained 5 bases not matched to a gene. CDR3 bases: TGTGCCAGCAGTTCCGGGACAGGAGGCTACAATGAGCAGTTCTTC. Translating gives CASSSGTGGYNEQFF.

This chain joins TRBV10-2 and TRBJ2-3, with TRBD2 as a possible D gene (6 bases). Germline V CDR1 and CDR2: WSHSY, SAAADI. V lost 6 bases to trimming and J lost 4 bases, with 20 bases between them. The CDR3 length is 16 residues. For the CDR3, the DNA is TGCGCCAGCAGGAGGGATTGGGGGAGGTCGGCAGATACGCAGTATTTT. This translates into CASRRDWGRSADTQYF.

V usage is TRBV7-2 and J usage is TRBJ2-1; no clear D. Germline V CDR1 and CDR2: SGHTA, FQGNSA. The CDR3 spans 15 residues. The V end was cut by 3 bases, the J end by 8 bases, with 17 bases between. In nucleotides, the CDR3 is TGTGCCAGCAGCTTGCGACAAACCGGCTTTTATGAGCAGTTCTTC. This codes for CASSLRQTGFYEQFF.

The chain is built from TRBV9 and TRBJ1-4, with a weak D call TRBD1 (5 bases). Germline-derived CDR1 and CDR2 are SGDLS and YYNGEE. V lost 0 bases and J 4 bases, leaving 7 bases between the germline ends. This CDR3 has 14 amino acids. The CDR3 nucleotides are TGTGCCAGCAGCGTAGCAGGGTTTAATGAAAAACTGTTTTTT. It specifies CASSVAGFNEKLFF. Filled out from reference TRBV9 and TRBJ1-4, the complete variable domain reads DSGVTQTPKHLITATGQRVTLRCSPRSGDLSVYWYQQSLDQGLQFLIQYYNGEERAKGNILERFSAQQFPDLHSELNLSSLELGDSALYFCASSVAGFNEKLFFGSGTQLSVL.

The genes are TRBV5-1 and TRBJ2-1; 7 nucleotides line up with TRBD2. V was clipped by 4 bases and J by 0 bases; unmatched bases: 4. From germline, CDR1 is SGHRS and CDR2 YFSETQ. The CDR3 has 15 residues. CDR3 sequence (DNA): TGCGCCAGCAGCGGCGGGAGAGGCTCCTACAATGAGCAGTTCTTC. Translation gives CASSGGRGSYNEQFF.

The chain employs TRBV5-1 and TRBJ1-4; D may be TRBD1 (6 bases). The germline V gene has CDR1 SGHRS and CDR2 YFSETQ. This CDR3 is built from 15 residues. Trimming removed 1 base at V and 8 bases at J, with 15 bases between. CDR3 in DNA: TGCGCCAGCAGCTTGTATACAGGGTTGGGGGAAAAACTGTTTTTT. This gives the protein CASSLYTGLGEKLFF. Drawing the rest from reference TRBV5-1 and TRBJ1-4, the complete variable domain is KAGVTQTPRYLIKTRGQQVTLSCSPISGHRSVSWYQQTPGQGLQFLFEYFSETQRNKGNFPGRFSGRQFSNSRSEMNVSTLELGDSALYLCASSLYTGLGEKLFFGSGTQLSVL.

The gene calls are TRBV19 and TRBJ2-7; 8 bases are shared with TRBD1. Germline trimming cut 5 bases from V and 3 bases from J; bases unmatched to any gene: 0. The CDR3 has 12 residues. Germline CDR1 is LNHDA and CDR2 is SQIVND (reference sequence). CDR3 DNA sequence: TGTGCCAGTAGTGGACAGGGCTACGAGCAGTACTTC. Translated: CASSGQGYEQYF.